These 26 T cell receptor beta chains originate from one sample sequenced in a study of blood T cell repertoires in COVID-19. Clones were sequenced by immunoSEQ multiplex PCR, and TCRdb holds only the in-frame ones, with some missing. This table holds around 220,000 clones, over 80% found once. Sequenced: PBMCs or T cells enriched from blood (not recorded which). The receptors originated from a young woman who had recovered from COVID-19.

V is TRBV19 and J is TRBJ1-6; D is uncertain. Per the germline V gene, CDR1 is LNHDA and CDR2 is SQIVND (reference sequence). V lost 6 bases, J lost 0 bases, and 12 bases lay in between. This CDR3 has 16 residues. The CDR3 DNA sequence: TGTGCCAGTAGGCCTCTGGGGAGCTCCTATAATTCACCCCTCCACTTT. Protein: CASRPLGSSYNSPLHF.

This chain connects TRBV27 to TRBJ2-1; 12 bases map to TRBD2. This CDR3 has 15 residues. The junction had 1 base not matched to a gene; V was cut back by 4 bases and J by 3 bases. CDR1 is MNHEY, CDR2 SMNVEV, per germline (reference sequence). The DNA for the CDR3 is TGTGCCAGCAGTTCACTAGCGGGGGGCTACAATGAGCAGTTCTTC. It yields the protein CASSSLAGGYNEQFF.

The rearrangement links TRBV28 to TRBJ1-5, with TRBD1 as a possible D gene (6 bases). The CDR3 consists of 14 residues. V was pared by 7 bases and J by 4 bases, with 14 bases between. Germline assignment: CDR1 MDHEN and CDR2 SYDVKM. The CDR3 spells CASKLRGFNQPQHF. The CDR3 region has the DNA TGTGCCAGCAAGCTAAGGGGGTTTAATCAGCCCCAGCATTTT.

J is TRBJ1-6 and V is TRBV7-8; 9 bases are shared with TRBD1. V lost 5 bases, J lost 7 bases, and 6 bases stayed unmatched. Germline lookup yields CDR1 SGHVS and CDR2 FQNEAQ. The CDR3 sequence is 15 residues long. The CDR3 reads CASSPPGTGNSPLHF. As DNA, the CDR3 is TGTGCCAGCAGCCCCCCCGGGACAGGGAATTCACCCCTCCACTTT. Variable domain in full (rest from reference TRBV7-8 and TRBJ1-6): GAGVSQSPRYKVAKRGQDVALRCDPISGHVSLFWYQQALGQGPEFLTYFQNEAQLDKSGLPSDRFFAERPEGSVSTLKIQRTQQEDSAVYLCASSPPGTGNSPLHFGNGTRLTVT.

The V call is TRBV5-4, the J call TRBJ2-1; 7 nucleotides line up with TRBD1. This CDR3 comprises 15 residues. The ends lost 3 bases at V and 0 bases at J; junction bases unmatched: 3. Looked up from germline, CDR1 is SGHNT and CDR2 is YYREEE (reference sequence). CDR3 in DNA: TGTGCCAGCAGCTCCCGGGACAGCTCCTACAATGAGCAGTTCTTC. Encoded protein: CASSSRDSSYNEQFF. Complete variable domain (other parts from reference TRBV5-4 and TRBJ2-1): ETGVTQSPTHLIKTRGQQVTLRCSSQSGHNTVSWYQQALGQGPQFIFQYYREEENGRGNFPPRFSGLQFPNYSSELNVNALELDDSALYLCASSSRDSSYNEQFFGPGTRLTVL.

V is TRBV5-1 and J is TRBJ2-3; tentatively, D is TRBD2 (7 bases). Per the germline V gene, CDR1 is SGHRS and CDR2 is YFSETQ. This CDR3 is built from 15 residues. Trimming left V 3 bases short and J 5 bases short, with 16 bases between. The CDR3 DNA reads TGCGCCAGCAGCTGGACAGAGGGGGGGTTAGATACGCAGTATTTT. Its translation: CASSWTEGGLDTQYF.

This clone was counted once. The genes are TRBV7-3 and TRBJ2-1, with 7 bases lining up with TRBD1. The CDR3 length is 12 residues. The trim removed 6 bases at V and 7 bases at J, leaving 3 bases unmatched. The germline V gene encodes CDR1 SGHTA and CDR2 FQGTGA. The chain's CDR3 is CASSRQGNEQFF. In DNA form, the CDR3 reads TGTGCCAGCAGTCGACAGGGAAATGAGCAGTTCTTC. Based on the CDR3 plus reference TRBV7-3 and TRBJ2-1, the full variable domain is GAGVSQTPSNKVTEKGKYVELRCDPISGHTALYWYRQSLGQGPEFLIYFQGTGAADDSGLPNDRFFAVRPEGSVSTLKIQRTERGDSAVYLCASSRQGNEQFFGPGTRLTVL.

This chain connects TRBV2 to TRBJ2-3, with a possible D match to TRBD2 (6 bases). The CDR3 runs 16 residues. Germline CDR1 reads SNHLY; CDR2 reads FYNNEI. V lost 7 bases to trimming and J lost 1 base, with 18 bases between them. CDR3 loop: CASTYGGGGGTDTQYF. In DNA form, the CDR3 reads TGTGCCAGCACTTACGGTGGGGGAGGAGGCACAGATACGCAGTATTTT.

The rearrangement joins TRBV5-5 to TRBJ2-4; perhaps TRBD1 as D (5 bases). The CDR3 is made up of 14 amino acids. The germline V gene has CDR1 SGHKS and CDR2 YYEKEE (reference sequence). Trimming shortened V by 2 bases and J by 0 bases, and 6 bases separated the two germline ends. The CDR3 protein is CASSLGVAKNIQYF. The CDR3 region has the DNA TGTGCCAGCAGCTTAGGGGTAGCCAAAAACATTCAGTACTTC.

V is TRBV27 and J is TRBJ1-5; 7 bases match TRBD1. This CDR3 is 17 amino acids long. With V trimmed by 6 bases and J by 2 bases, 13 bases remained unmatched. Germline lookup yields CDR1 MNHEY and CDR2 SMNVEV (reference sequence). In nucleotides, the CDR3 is TGTGCCAGCAGACTATCAGGGGGAAGGTTTGGCAATCAGCCCCAGCATTTT. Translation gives CASRLSGGRFGNQPQHF.

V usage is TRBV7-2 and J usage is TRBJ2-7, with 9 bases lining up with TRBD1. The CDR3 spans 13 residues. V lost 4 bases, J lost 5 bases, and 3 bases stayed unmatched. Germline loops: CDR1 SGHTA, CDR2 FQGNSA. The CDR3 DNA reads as TGTGCCAGCAGCTGGGACAGGGAGAACGAGCAGTACTTC. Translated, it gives CASSWDRENEQYF.

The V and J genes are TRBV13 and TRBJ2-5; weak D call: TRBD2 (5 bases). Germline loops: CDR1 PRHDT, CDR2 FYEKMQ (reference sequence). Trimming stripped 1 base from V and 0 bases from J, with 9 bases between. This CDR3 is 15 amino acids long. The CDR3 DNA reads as TGTGCCAGCAGCTTAGAGCCCGGGAACCAAGAGACCCAGTACTTC. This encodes CASSLEPGNQETQYF. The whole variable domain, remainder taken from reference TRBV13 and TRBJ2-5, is AAGVIQSPRHLIKEKRETATLKCYPIPRHDTVYWYQQGPGQDPQFLISFYEKMQSDKGSIPDRFSAQQFSDYHSELNMSSLELGDSALYFCASSLEPGNQETQYFGPGTRLLVL.

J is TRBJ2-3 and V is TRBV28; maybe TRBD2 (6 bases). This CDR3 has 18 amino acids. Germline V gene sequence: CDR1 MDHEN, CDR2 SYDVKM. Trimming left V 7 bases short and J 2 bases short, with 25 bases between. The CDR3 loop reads CASKGRGDPDVYTDTQYF. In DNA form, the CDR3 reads TGTGCCAGCAAGGGGCGGGGTGATCCCGACGTCTACACAGATACGCAGTATTTT.

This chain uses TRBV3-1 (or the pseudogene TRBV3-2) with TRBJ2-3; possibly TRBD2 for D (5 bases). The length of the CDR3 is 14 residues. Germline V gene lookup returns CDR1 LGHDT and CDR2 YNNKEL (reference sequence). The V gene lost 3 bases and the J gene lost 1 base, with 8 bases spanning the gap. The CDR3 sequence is CASSHYGGTDTQYF. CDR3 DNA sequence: TGTGCCAGCAGCCACTACGGGGGCACAGATACGCAGTATTTT.

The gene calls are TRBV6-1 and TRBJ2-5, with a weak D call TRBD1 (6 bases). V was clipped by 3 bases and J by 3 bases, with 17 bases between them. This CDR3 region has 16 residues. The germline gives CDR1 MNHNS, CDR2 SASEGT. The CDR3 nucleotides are TGTGCCAGCAGTGATATGGGGGCTTTTAAGGAAGAGACCCAGTACTTC. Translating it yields CASSDMGAFKEETQYF.

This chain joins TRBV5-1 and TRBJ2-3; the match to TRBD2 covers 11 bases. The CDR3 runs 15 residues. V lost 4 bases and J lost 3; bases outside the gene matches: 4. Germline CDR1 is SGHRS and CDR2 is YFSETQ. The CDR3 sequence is CASSPSSGRTDTQYF. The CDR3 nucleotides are TGCGCCAGCAGCCCATCTAGCGGGAGGACAGATACGCAGTATTTT. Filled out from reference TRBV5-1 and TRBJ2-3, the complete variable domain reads KAGVTQTPRYLIKTRGQQVTLSCSPISGHRSVSWYQQTPGQGLQFLFEYFSETQRNKGNFPGRFSGRQFSNSRSEMNVSTLELGDSALYLCASSPSSGRTDTQYFGPGTRLTVL.

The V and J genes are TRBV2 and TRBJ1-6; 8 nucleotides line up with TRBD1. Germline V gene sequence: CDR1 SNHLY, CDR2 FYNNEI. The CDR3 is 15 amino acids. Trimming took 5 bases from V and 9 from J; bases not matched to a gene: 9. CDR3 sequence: CASSSDRGLGSPLHF. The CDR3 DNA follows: TGTGCCAGCAGTTCCGACAGGGGCCTAGGTTCACCCCTCCACTTT.

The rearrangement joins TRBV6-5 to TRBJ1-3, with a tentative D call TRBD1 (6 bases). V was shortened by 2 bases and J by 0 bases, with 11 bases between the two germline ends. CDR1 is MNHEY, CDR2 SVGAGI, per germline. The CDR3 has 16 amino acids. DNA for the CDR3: TGTGCCAGCAGTTACCTCCGACAGGTCTCTGGAAACACCATATATTTT. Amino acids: CASSYLRQVSGNTIYF.

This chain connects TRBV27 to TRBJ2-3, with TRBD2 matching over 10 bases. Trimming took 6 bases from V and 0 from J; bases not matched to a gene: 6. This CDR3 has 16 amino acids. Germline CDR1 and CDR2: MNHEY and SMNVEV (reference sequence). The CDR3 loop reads CASRILAGASTDTQYF. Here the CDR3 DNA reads TGTGCCAGCAGGATCCTAGCGGGAGCTAGCACAGATACGCAGTATTTT.

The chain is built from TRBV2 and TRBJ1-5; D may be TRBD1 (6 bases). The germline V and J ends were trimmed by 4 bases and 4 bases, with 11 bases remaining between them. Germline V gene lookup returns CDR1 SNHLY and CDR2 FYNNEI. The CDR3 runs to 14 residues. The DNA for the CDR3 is TGTGCCAGCAGTGGGCAGGGGAAGAATCAGCCCCAGCATTTT. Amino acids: CASSGQGKNQPQHF.

In DNA form, the CDR3 reads TGTGCCATCAGTGAAACGGGACAGATGAACTATGGCTACACCTTC. This codes for CAISETGQMNYGYTF. The rearrangement uses TRBV10-3 and TRBJ1-2, with 7 positions matching TRBD1. This CDR3 has 15 amino acids. Germline V gene data show CDR1 as ENHRY and CDR2 as SYGVKD. Losses at the gene ends were 3 bases for V and 2 bases for J; bases not matched to a gene: 6.

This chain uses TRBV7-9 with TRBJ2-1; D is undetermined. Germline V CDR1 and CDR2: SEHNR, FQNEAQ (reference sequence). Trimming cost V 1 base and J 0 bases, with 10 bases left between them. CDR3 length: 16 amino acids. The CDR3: CASSLGRRSSYNEQFF. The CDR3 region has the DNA TGTGCCAGCAGCTTAGGTCGTCGGAGCTCCTACAATGAGCAGTTCTTC.

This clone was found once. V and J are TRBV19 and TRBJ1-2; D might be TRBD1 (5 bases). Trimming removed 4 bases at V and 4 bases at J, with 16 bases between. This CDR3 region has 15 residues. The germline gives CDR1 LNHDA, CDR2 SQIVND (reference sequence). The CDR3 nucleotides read TGTGCCAGTAGTACTACGGCAGGGAAGATCTATGGCTACACCTTC. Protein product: CASSTTAGKIYGYTF.

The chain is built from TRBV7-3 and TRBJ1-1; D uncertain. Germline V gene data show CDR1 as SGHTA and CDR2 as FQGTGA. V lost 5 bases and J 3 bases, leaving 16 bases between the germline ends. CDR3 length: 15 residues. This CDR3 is CASSRGGPLDTEAFF. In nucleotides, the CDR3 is TGTGCCAGCAGCCGGGGTGGCCCCTTAGACACTGAAGCTTTCTTT.

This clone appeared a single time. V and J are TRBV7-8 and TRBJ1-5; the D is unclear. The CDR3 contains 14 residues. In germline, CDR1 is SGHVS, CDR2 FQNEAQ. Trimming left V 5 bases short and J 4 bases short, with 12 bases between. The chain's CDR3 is CASSADLGNQPQHF. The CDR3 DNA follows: TGTGCCAGCAGCGCAGACTTGGGTAATCAGCCCCAGCATTTT.

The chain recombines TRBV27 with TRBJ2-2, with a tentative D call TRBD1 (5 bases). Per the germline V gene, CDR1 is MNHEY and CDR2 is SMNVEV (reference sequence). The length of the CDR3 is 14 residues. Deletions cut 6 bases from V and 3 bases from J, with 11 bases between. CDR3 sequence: CASRDRGYTGELFF. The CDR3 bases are TGTGCCAGCAGGGATAGGGGATACACCGGGGAGCTGTTTTTT.